This is a list of T cell receptor beta chains from one sample in a study of OX40 agonist ivuxolimab in advanced cancers. The data were produced by immunoSEQ multiplex PCR, yet TCRdb's version contains in-frame clones alone and is incomplete. The sample lists some 67,000 clones; nearly 90% were seen once. The starting material was CD4+ or CD8+ T cells sorted from blood, obtained in a trial of the OX40 agonist ivuxolimab. These receptors came from an adult with an advanced solid tumor such as melanoma, head and neck, liver or kidney cancer. Each CDR3 is given with its conserved first and last residue. Each record gives: J gene, V gene, clone size, D gene, CDR3 protein, CDR3 DNA. D genes are given only for firm matches. Expanded clones get a size class; other rows say once, few or many, or leave the size out.

j_gene: TRBJ2-1; v_gene: TRBV6-1; abundance: NA; d_gene: NA; CDR3aa: CASSDPKGWDYNEQFF; CDR3nt: TGTGCCAGCAGTGACCCCAAGGGTTGGGACTACAATGAGCAGTTCTTC
j_gene: TRBJ2-1; v_gene: TRBV4-3; abundance: NA; d_gene: TRBD1; CDR3aa: CASSHAHEDRGYNEQFF; CDR3nt: TGCGCCAGCAGCCACGCCCATGAGGACAGGGGTTACAATGAGCAGTTCTTC
j_gene: TRBJ2-3; v_gene: TRBV6-4; abundance: NA; d_gene: TRBD2; CDR3aa: CASSDYGGSSTDTQYF; CDR3nt: TGTGCCAGCAGTGACTATGGCGGGAGCTCCACAGATACGCAGTATTTT
j_gene: TRBJ2-3; v_gene: TRBV6-5; abundance: once; d_gene: TRBD2; CDR3aa: CASNLAGVPDTQYF; CDR3nt: TGTGCCAGCAACTTAGCGGGAGTCCCAGATACGCAGTATTTT
j_gene: TRBJ1-2; v_gene: TRBV10-1; abundance: NA; d_gene: NA; CDR3aa: CARGWGREEDYGYTF; CDR3nt: TGCGCCAGGGGCTGGGGCAGGGAGGAGGACTATGGCTACACCTTC
j_gene: TRBJ2-7; v_gene: TRBV4-1; abundance: NA; d_gene: TRBD2; CDR3aa: CASSRLQPGLDYEQYF; CDR3nt: TGCGCCAGCAGCCGATTACAACCGGGACTAGATTACGAGCAGTACTTC
j_gene: TRBJ2-7; v_gene: TRBV6-1; abundance: NA; d_gene: TRBD2; CDR3aa: CATGLAGVMYEQYF; CDR3nt: TGTGCCACAGGACTAGCGGGAGTGATGTACGAGCAGTACTTC
j_gene: TRBJ2-2; v_gene: TRBV10-1; abundance: NA; d_gene: TRBD1; CDR3aa: CASSDTTGGSGELFF; CDR3nt: TGCGCCAGCAGTGATACGACAGGGGGCTCCGGGGAGCTGTTTTTT
j_gene: TRBJ2-4; v_gene: TRBV27; abundance: NA; d_gene: NA; CDR3aa: CASSPAHQGGNIQYF; CDR3nt: TGTGCCAGCAGTCCCGCCCACCAAGGGGGAAACATTCAGTACTTC
j_gene: TRBJ2-2; v_gene: TRBV6-5; abundance: NA; d_gene: TRBD2; CDR3aa: CASSYLRETGELFF; CDR3nt: TGTGCCAGCAGTTACTTGCGGGAGACCGGGGAGCTGTTTTTT
j_gene: TRBJ2-2; v_gene: TRBV18; abundance: NA; d_gene: NA; CDR3aa: CASSPVILPNTGELFF; CDR3nt: TGTGCCAGCTCACCAGTCATACTCCCCAACACCGGGGAGCTGTTTTTT
j_gene: TRBJ2-2; v_gene: TRBV7-2; abundance: once; d_gene: TRBD1; CDR3aa: CASSLGTGVTGELFF; CDR3nt: TGTGCCAGCAGTTTAGGGACAGGAGTCACCGGGGAGCTGTTTTTT
j_gene: TRBJ2-7; v_gene: TRBV2; abundance: NA; d_gene: NA; CDR3aa: CASKEPGSSYEQYF; CDR3nt: TGTGCCAGCAAAGAGCCAGGGAGCTCCTACGAGCAGTACTTC
j_gene: TRBJ2-6; v_gene: TRBV11-3; abundance: NA; d_gene: NA; CDR3aa: CASSRGDSSGANVLTF; CDR3nt: TGTGCCAGCAGCCGCGGGGACAGCTCTGGGGCCAACGTCCTGACTTTC
j_gene: TRBJ1-2; v_gene: TRBV11-3; abundance: NA; d_gene: NA; CDR3aa: CASSLNPLATSYGYTF; CDR3nt: TGTGCCAGCAGCTTAAACCCTTTGGCCACGTCCTATGGCTACACCTTC
j_gene: TRBJ1-1; v_gene: TRBV6-5; abundance: NA; d_gene: NA; CDR3aa: CASKSVVDTEAFF; CDR3nt: TGTGCCAGCAAAAGTGTGGTGGACACTGAAGCTTTCTTT
j_gene: TRBJ1-1; v_gene: TRBV7-6; abundance: NA; d_gene: NA; CDR3aa: CASSLPVGGTEAFF; CDR3nt: TGTGCCAGCAGCTTACCCGTAGGGGGAACTGAAGCTTTCTTT
j_gene: TRBJ2-1; v_gene: TRBV18; abundance: NA; d_gene: NA; CDR3aa: CASSRPQTSYNEQFF; CDR3nt: TGTGCCAGCTCACGCCCCCAGACCTCCTACAATGAGCAGTTCTTC
j_gene: TRBJ1-5; v_gene: TRBV19; abundance: NA; d_gene: TRBD1; CDR3aa: CATQGQRYSNQPQHF; CDR3nt: TGTGCCACGCAGGGACAGCGTTATAGCAATCAGCCCCAGCATTTT
j_gene: TRBJ1-2; v_gene: TRBV6-1; abundance: NA; d_gene: NA; CDR3aa: CASGRAANYGYTF; CDR3nt: TGTGCCAGCGGACGGGCCGCTAACTATGGCTACACCTTC
j_gene: TRBJ1-1; v_gene: TRBV28; abundance: NA; d_gene: NA; CDR3aa: CASSGPLGNAEAFF; CDR3nt: TGTGCCAGCAGTGGACCCCTAGGGAATGCTGAAGCTTTCTTT
j_gene: TRBJ2-3; v_gene: TRBV4-1; abundance: NA; d_gene: TRBD2; CDR3aa: CASSSGTSGLTTDTQYF; CDR3nt: TGCGCCAGCAGTTCCGGGACTAGCGGGCTAACCACAGATACGCAGTATTTT
j_gene: TRBJ1-4; v_gene: TRBV4-1; abundance: once; d_gene: NA; CDR3aa: CASSQVGGAKEKLFF; CDR3nt: TGCGCCAGCAGCCAAGTGGGGGGCGCCAAGGAAAAACTGTTTTTT
j_gene: TRBJ1-4; v_gene: TRBV18; abundance: NA; d_gene: NA; CDR3aa: CASSPRQDNEKLFF; CDR3nt: TGTGCCAGCTCACCCAGACAGGATAATGAAAAACTGTTTTTT
j_gene: TRBJ2-1; v_gene: TRBV2; abundance: NA; d_gene: TRBD2; CDR3aa: CASSHDSGVYNEQFF; CDR3nt: TGTGCCAGCAGCCATGATAGCGGGGTATACAATGAGCAGTTCTTC
j_gene: TRBJ2-1; v_gene: TRBV29-1; abundance: NA; d_gene: TRBD2; CDR3aa: CSGGGDSYNEQFF; CDR3nt: TGCAGCGGTGGGGGGGACTCCTACAATGAGCAGTTCTTC
j_gene: TRBJ2-5; v_gene: TRBV29-1; abundance: NA; d_gene: TRBD2; CDR3aa: CSASPGLAETQYF; CDR3nt: TGCAGCGCCTCACCGGGACTAGCGGAGACCCAGTACTTC
j_gene: TRBJ2-2; v_gene: TRBV15; abundance: NA; d_gene: TRBD1; CDR3aa: CATRERRTGSHGELFF; CDR3nt: TGTGCCACCAGAGAGAGGAGGACAGGGTCCCACGGGGAGCTGTTTTTT
j_gene: TRBJ1-4; v_gene: TRBV19; abundance: NA; d_gene: NA; CDR3aa: CASLPRGTTTNEKLFF; CDR3nt: TGTGCCAGTCTCCCACGGGGCACCACAACTAATGAAAAACTGTTTTTT
j_gene: TRBJ1-2; v_gene: TRBV6-5; abundance: NA; d_gene: NA; CDR3aa: CASSYQQGSGYTF; CDR3nt: TGTGCCAGCAGCTACCAACAGGGTTCTGGCTACACCTTC
j_gene: TRBJ2-2; v_gene: TRBV5-4; abundance: once; d_gene: TRBD1; CDR3aa: CASSVGQDTGELFF; CDR3nt: TGTGCCAGCAGCGTTGGACAGGACACCGGGGAGCTGTTTTTT
j_gene: TRBJ1-1; v_gene: TRBV19; abundance: NA; d_gene: NA; CDR3aa: CASSIGQLNTEAFF; CDR3nt: TGTGCCAGTAGTATAGGACAGTTGAACACTGAAGCTTTCTTT
j_gene: TRBJ1-2; v_gene: TRBV10-3; abundance: NA; d_gene: NA; CDR3aa: CAISLQANYGYTF; CDR3nt: TGTGCCATCAGCTTACAGGCTAACTATGGCTACACCTTC
j_gene: TRBJ1-1; v_gene: TRBV7-9; abundance: NA; d_gene: NA; CDR3aa: CASSLEMNTEAFF; CDR3nt: TGTGCCAGCAGCCTGGAGATGAACACTGAAGCTTTCTTT
j_gene: TRBJ2-6; v_gene: TRBV5-1; abundance: NA; d_gene: NA; CDR3aa: CASSEGNSGANVLTF; CDR3nt: TGCGCCAGCAGCGAAGGAAACTCTGGGGCCAACGTCCTGACTTTC
j_gene: TRBJ2-5; v_gene: TRBV5-1; abundance: once; d_gene: TRBD1; CDR3aa: CASSRGTGQETQYF; CDR3nt: TGCGCCAGCAGCAGGGGGACAGGCCAAGAGACCCAGTACTTC
j_gene: TRBJ2-5; v_gene: TRBV7-2; abundance: NA; d_gene: NA; CDR3aa: CASSLGGLQTQYF; CDR3nt: TGTGCCAGCAGCTTAGGGGGTTTGCAGACCCAGTACTTC
j_gene: TRBJ2-7; v_gene: TRBV7-2; abundance: NA; d_gene: NA; CDR3aa: CASSLDWTVYEQYF; CDR3nt: TGTGCCAGCAGCTTAGACTGGACAGTCTACGAGCAGTACTTC
j_gene: TRBJ2-2; v_gene: TRBV29-1; abundance: NA; d_gene: NA; CDR3aa: CSASNTGELFF; CDR3nt: TGCAGCGCGTCAAACACCGGGGAGCTGTTTTTT
j_gene: TRBJ1-2; v_gene: TRBV5-6; abundance: NA; d_gene: NA; CDR3aa: CASTSSDYGYTF; CDR3nt: TGTGCCAGCACTTCTTCCGACTATGGCTACACCTTC
j_gene: TRBJ2-7; v_gene: TRBV2; abundance: NA; d_gene: TRBD2; CDR3aa: CASRAAGGKYEQYF; CDR3nt: TGTGCCAGCAGGGCAGCGGGAGGAAAGTACGAGCAGTACTTC
j_gene: TRBJ1-4; v_gene: TRBV5-1; abundance: few; d_gene: TRBD1; CDR3aa: CASSHQGAPGEKLFF; CDR3nt: TGCGCCAGCAGCCACCAGGGGGCGCCGGGTGAAAAACTGTTTTTT
j_gene: TRBJ2-7; v_gene: TRBV6-6; abundance: NA; d_gene: TRBD1; CDR3aa: CASRGQANSYEQYF; CDR3nt: TGTGCCAGCAGAGGACAGGCTAACTCCTACGAGCAGTACTTC
j_gene: TRBJ2-3; v_gene: TRBV4-1; abundance: NA; d_gene: TRBD2; CDR3aa: CASSQVSSREGLGDTQYF; CDR3nt: TGCGCCAGCAGCCAAGTCTCCTCGCGGGAGGGCCTGGGAGATACGCAGTATTTT
j_gene: TRBJ2-6; v_gene: TRBV11-1; abundance: NA; d_gene: NA; CDR3aa: CASSLEDFKYPGANVLTF; CDR3nt: TGTGCCAGCAGCTTAGAGGACTTTAAATACCCTGGGGCCAACGTCCTGACTTTC